Following are 26 T cell receptor beta chains from one sample sequenced in a study of technical replicates of blood from several donors. Repertoires were generated with immunoSEQ multiplex PCR, while TCRdb's copy carries only in-frame clones and drops some. The sample lists 75,000 to 100,000 clones; approximately 94% were seen once. The specimen was T cells isolated from PBMCs. Source of these receptors: a human donor in good health.

The genes are TRBV6-1 and TRBJ2-2; D might be TRBD1 (6 bases). CDR3 length equals 14 residues. Trimming cost V 5 bases and J 6 bases, with 13 bases left between them. CDR1 and CDR2 from the germline V gene are MNHNS and SASEGT. The CDR3 DNA follows: TGTGCCAGCAGTAGTAACAGGGTCTCCGGGGAGCTGTTTTTT. It is translated as CASSSNRVSGELFF.

This rearrangement joins TRBV5-6 to TRBJ2-7, with TRBD1 matching over 7 bases. The CDR3 contains 14 residues. The germline V gene encodes CDR1 SGHDT and CDR2 YYEEEE. After removal of 5 bases from V and 3 bases from J, the junction contained 8 bases not matched to a gene. CDR3 in amino acids: CASSGAGTDYEQYF. The CDR3, as DNA: TGTGCCAGCAGTGGTGCCGGGACAGACTACGAGCAGTACTTC.

The chain uses TRBV29-1 and TRBJ1-3; 10 bases agree with TRBD1. The germline V gene has CDR1 SQVTM and CDR2 ANQGSEA. V shed 7 bases and J 4 bases; nucleotides not matched to a gene: 10. The CDR3 runs to 15 residues. The CDR3 sequence: CSAAGTGDRGNTIYF. The CDR3 DNA reads TGCAGCGCGGCCGGGACAGGGGATAGAGGAAACACCATATATTTT.

The chain uses TRBV30 and TRBJ1-4; D gene uncertain. CDR1 is GTSNPN and CDR2 is SVGIG in the germline V gene (reference sequence). V gave up 2 bases and J gave up 4 bases, with 8 bases separating them. This CDR3 comprises 13 residues. CDR3 sequence: CAWSLGVNEKLFF. The CDR3 DNA sequence: TGTGCCTGGAGTTTGGGAGTTAATGAAAAACTGTTTTTT.

The rearrangement links TRBV6-4 to TRBJ2-1, with 13 nucleotides matching TRBD2. After removal of 6 bases from V and 7 bases from J, the junction contained 3 bases not matched to a gene. The germline V gene encodes CDR1 MRHNA and CDR2 SNTAGT. The CDR3 spans 14 residues. CDR3 sequence: CASRTLAGGNEQFF. CDR3 nucleotides: TGTGCCAGCAGGACACTAGCGGGAGGGAATGAGCAGTTCTTC.

V is TRBV11-3 and J is TRBJ1-2, with D maybe TRBD1 (5 bases). CDR1 is SGHNT and CDR2 is YENEEA in the germline V gene. CDR3 length: 14 residues. Trimming shortened V by 2 bases and J by 6 bases, and 13 bases separated the two germline ends. Here the CDR3 reads CASSLLPREHGYTF. In nucleotides, the CDR3 is TGTGCCAGCAGCTTACTACCCAGGGAACATGGCTACACCTTC.

This sequence joins TRBV11-2 and TRBJ2-7, with D possibly matching TRBD2 (5 bases). The germline V gene has CDR1 SGHAT and CDR2 FQNNGV. Trimming removed 5 bases from V and 2 bases from J, with 19 bases in between. This CDR3 has 16 amino acids. The chain's CDR3 is CASSRGRMAEAYEQYF. The CDR3 DNA reads TGTGCCAGCAGCCGAGGCAGGATGGCGGAGGCCTACGAGCAGTACTTC.

The V gene is TRBV28, the J gene TRBJ2-1, with D tentatively TRBD2 (6 bases). Trimming stripped 4 bases from V and 5 bases from J, with 18 bases between. CDR3 length equals 16 residues. From germline, CDR1 is MDHEN and CDR2 SYDVKM. CDR3 amino acids: CASSSPSERAHNEQFF. In DNA, the CDR3 is TGTGCCAGCAGTTCACCTTCGGAGCGGGCACACAATGAGCAGTTCTTC.

CDR3 bases: TGTGCCACCAGCAGAGGTGCCGGGACTAGCGGGATTATCCAGTACTTC. Translating it yields CATSRGAGTSGIIQYF. The chain employs TRBV15 and TRBJ2-5; 13 bases agree with TRBD2. J was trimmed by 10 bases and V by 1 base; bases with no gene match: 9. CDR3 length equals 16 residues. The germline gives CDR1 LNHNV, CDR2 YYDKDF (reference sequence).

The V call is TRBV10-3, the J call TRBJ1-5, with a tentative D call TRBD1 (5 bases). Germline CDR1 and CDR2: ENHRY and SYGVKD. V lost 4 bases to trimming and J lost 3 bases, with 7 bases between them. This CDR3 comprises 13 residues. CDR3 sequence reads: CAISVGDNQPQHF. The CDR3 nucleotides are TGTGCCATCAGTGTAGGGGACAATCAGCCCCAGCATTTT.

The chain combines TRBV6-6 with TRBJ2-7, with TRBD1 matching 7 bases. The germline V gene has CDR1 MNHNY and CDR2 SVGAGI (reference sequence). The CDR3 consists of 14 residues. The trim removed 8 bases at V and 4 bases at J, leaving 11 bases unmatched. CDR3 sequence (DNA): TGTGCCAGCTCCCATCCGGGACAGTATTACGAGCAGTACTTC. Translated, it gives CASSHPGQYYEQYF.

The genes are TRBV2 and TRBJ2-1; 12 positions match TRBD2. The CDR3 consists of 17 residues. Germline CDR1 reads SNHLY; CDR2 reads FYNNEI. Trimming cost V 8 bases and J 3 bases; bases outside gene matches: 11. CDR3 in amino acids: CASGDLTSGRYYNEQFF. For the CDR3, the DNA is TGTGCCAGCGGGGACCTGACTAGCGGGAGATACTACAATGAGCAGTTCTTC. Variable domain in full (rest from reference TRBV2 and TRBJ2-1): EPEVTQTPSHQVTQMGQEVILRCVPISNHLYFYWYRQILGQKVEFLVSFYNNEISEKSEIFDDQFSVERPDGSNFTLKIRSTKLEDSAMYFCASGDLTSGRYYNEQFFGPGTRLTVL.

The V call is TRBV28, the J call TRBJ2-5; 10 nucleotides agree with TRBD1. The better agreement between TRBJ2-7 and the DNA end casts doubt on the J call. The CDR3 length is 15 residues. Germline V gene lookup returns CDR1 MDHEN and CDR2 SYDVKM. CDR3 sequence: CASSFRDRGRYEQYF. CDR3 DNA: TGTGCCAGCAGTTTCCGCGACAGGGGGCGTTACGAGCAGTACTTC.

V is TRBV5-1 and J is TRBJ2-1; 7 bases agree with TRBD1. The CDR3 has 17 amino acids. After removal of 4 bases from V and 4 bases from J, the junction contained 14 bases not matched to a gene. Per germline, CDR1 SGHRS and CDR2 YFSETQ. The CDR3 DNA reads TGCGCCAGCAGCCCCACCCCTATTGGGACAGTTTACAATGAGCAGTTCTTC. It is translated as CASSPTPIGTVYNEQFF. Supplemented by reference TRBV5-1 and TRBJ2-1, the full variable domain reads KAGVTQTPRYLIKTRGQQVTLSCSPISGHRSVSWYQQTPGQGLQFLFEYFSETQRNKGNFPGRFSGRQFSNSRSEMNVSTLELGDSALYLCASSPTPIGTVYNEQFFGPGTRLTVL.

V gene TRBV6-1 combines with J gene TRBJ2-2; TRBD2 agrees at 7 bases. The V and J ends lost 6 bases and 5 bases, in that order; junction bases with no gene match: 9. In germline, CDR1 is MNHNS, CDR2 SASEGT. The CDR3 contains 15 residues. The CDR3 reads CASSLGGSVTGELFF. DNA of the CDR3: TGTGCCAGCAGCTTAGGCGGGAGCGTGACCGGGGAGCTGTTTTTT.

CDR3 amino acids: CASSSGGGAFF. CDR3 coding DNA: TGTGCCAGCAGTTCGGGGGGAGGGGCTTTCTTT. The chain links TRBV27 to TRBJ1-1; the D gene is possibly TRBD1 (5 bases). V was pared by 4 bases and J by 11 bases, with 11 bases between. The CDR3 has 11 amino acids. Germline-derived CDR1 and CDR2 are MNHEY and SMNVEV (reference sequence).

V and J are TRBV18 and TRBJ2-5; D gene uncertain. Trimming took 6 bases from V and 1 from J, leaving 3 bases between them. The germline V gene has CDR1 KGHSH and CDR2 LQKENI. There are 11 residues in the CDR3. Written as DNA, the CDR3 is TGTGCCAGCTCCCTCCAAGAGACCCAGTACTTC. Translation: CASSLQETQYF.

The J gene is TRBJ2-1, the V gene TRBV27; TRBD1 matches 9 bases. Trimming removed 6 bases from V and 7 bases from J; junction bases left unmatched: 10. The germline V gene encodes CDR1 MNHEY and CDR2 SMNVEV (reference sequence). The CDR3 runs 15 residues. The chain's CDR3 is CASSQTGTGSNEQFF. The CDR3 DNA follows: TGTGCCAGCAGCCAGACCGGGACAGGGTCAAATGAGCAGTTCTTC.

A single count supports this clone. The J gene is TRBJ1-4, the V gene TRBV29-1; D call uncertain. Trimming stripped 7 bases from V and 0 bases from J, with 9 bases between. The CDR3 length is 13 residues. In germline, CDR1 is SQVTM, CDR2 ANQGSEA. The CDR3, as DNA: TGCAGCGGGAGTCATGCAACTAATGAAAAACTGTTTTTT. It yields the protein CSGSHATNEKLFF.

As concerns this clone: Other DNA sequences in this sample translate to the same CDR3. This chain uses TRBV4-3 with TRBJ2-1; 8 bases match TRBD2. Germline assignment: CDR1 LGHNA and CDR2 YSLEER. The junction had 8 bases not matched to a gene; V was cut back by 0 bases and J by 4 bases. The CDR3 loop spans 17 amino acids. The CDR3 DNA sequence: TGCGCCAGCAGCCAAGAAGGCTACACTAGCGGATACAATGAGCAGTTCTTC. Translating it yields CASSQEGYTSGYNEQFF.

This rearrangement joins TRBV11-2 to TRBJ2-7; 9 bases agree with TRBD2. Trimming cost V 5 bases and J 2 bases; bases outside gene matches: 7. The CDR3 is 15 residues long. CDR1 and CDR2 from the germline V gene are SGHAT and FQNNGV. As DNA, the CDR3 is TGTGCCAGCAGCCCCCACCCTAGCGGGGCCTACGAGCAGTACTTC. Its protein is CASSPHPSGAYEQYF.

This chain uses TRBV7-3 with TRBJ1-1; maybe TRBD1 (6 bases). Germline V gene sequence: CDR1 SGHTA, CDR2 FQGTGA. The ends were cut back, 2 bases at V and 12 bases at J, with 16 bases in the middle. The CDR3 covers 13 residues. DNA for the CDR3: TGTGCCAGCAGCTTAGAGGTTGGGGGCGCGTCTTTCTTT. Encoded protein: CASSLEVGGASFF.

The chain joins TRBV4-3 to TRBJ2-1; 8 bases match TRBD2. J gave up 10 bases and V 2 bases, and 16 bases lay outside the gene matches. This CDR3 comprises 17 residues. Germline V lookup: CDR1 LGHNA, CDR2 YSLEER. Written as DNA, the CDR3 is TGCGCCAGCAGCCAATTCTCCGGGACTAGTGGGGATAGCGAGCAGTTCTTC. Encoded protein: CASSQFSGTSGDSEQFF.

The genes are TRBV9 and TRBJ2-7; the match to TRBD2 covers 14 bases. After removal of 0 bases from V and 7 bases from J, the junction contained 6 bases not matched to a gene. The CDR3 length is 16 residues. Germline V lookup: CDR1 SGDLS, CDR2 YYNGEE. The CDR3 region is CASSVVGLAGVREQYF. The CDR3 region has the DNA TGTGCCAGCAGCGTAGTGGGACTAGCGGGAGTACGGGAGCAGTACTTC.

In this sample, this clone turned up once. This chain links TRBV7-2 with TRBJ2-7, with D maybe TRBD2 (6 bases). CDR1 SGHTA and CDR2 FQGNSA come from the germline V gene. The CDR3 contains 14 residues. Trimming shortened V by 4 bases and J by 0 bases, and 10 bases separated the two germline ends. CDR3 residues: CASSYLTSSYEQYF. The CDR3 DNA reads TGTGCCAGCAGCTACCTGACTAGCTCCTACGAGCAGTACTTC.

The rearrangement joins TRBV6-6 to TRBJ1-2; TRBD1 matches 7 bases. From germline, CDR1 is MNHNY and CDR2 SVGAGI (reference sequence). CDR3 length: 15 residues. The V gene end was trimmed by 0 bases and the J gene end by 4 bases; junction bases not matched to a gene: 5. The CDR3 region has the DNA TGTGCCAGCAGTTACTCTACAGGGGAGAGCTATGGCTACACCTTC. As protein: CASSYSTGESYGYTF.